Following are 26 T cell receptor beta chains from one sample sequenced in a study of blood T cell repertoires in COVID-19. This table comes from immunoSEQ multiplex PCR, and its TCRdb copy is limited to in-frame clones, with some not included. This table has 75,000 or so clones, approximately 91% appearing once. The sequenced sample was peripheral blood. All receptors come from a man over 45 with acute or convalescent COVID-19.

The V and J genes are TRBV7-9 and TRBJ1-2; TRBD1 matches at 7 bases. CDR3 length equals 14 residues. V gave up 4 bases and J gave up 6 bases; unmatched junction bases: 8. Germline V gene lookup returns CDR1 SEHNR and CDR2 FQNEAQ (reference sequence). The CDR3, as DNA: TGTGCCAGCAGCTCGACAGGGTACCTGGATGGCTACACCTTC. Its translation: CASSSTGYLDGYTF.

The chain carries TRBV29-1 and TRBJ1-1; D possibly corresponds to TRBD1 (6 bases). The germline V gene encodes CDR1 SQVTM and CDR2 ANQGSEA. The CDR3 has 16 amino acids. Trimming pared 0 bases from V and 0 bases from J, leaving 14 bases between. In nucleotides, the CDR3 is TGCAGCGTTGAAGATCTGGGGGCCAGCATGAACACTGAAGCTTTCTTT. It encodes CSVEDLGASMNTEAFF.

CDR3 sequence reads: CASSHPGQTSTEAFF. In DNA, the CDR3 is TGTGCCAGCAGCCACCCGGGACAAACTTCCACTGAAGCTTTCTTT. This rearrangement joins TRBV3-1 (or the pseudogene TRBV3-2) to TRBJ1-1, with a weak D call TRBD1 (6 bases). Per germline, CDR1 LGHDT and CDR2 YNNKEL (reference sequence). V lost 3 bases and J 4 bases, leaving 15 bases between the germline ends. The CDR3 extends over 15 amino acids.

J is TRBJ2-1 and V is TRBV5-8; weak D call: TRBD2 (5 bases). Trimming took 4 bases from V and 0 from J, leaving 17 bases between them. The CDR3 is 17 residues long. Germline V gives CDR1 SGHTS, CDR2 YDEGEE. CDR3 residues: CASSPGGPARSYNEQFF. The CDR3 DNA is TGTGCCAGCAGCCCTGGCGGGCCGGCCCGCTCCTACAATGAGCAGTTCTTC.

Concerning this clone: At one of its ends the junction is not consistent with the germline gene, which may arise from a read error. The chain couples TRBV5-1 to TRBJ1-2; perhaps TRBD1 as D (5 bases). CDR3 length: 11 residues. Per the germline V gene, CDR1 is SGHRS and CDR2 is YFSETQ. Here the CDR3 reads CASAGLQGIIF. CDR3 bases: TGCGCCAGCGCGGGGCTCCAGGGTATCATCTTC.

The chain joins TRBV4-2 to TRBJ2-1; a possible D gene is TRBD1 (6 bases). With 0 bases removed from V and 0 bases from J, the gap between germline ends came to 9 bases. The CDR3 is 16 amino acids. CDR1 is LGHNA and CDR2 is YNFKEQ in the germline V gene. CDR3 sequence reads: CASSQDLDSSYNEQFF. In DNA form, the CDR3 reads TGTGCCAGCAGCCAAGATTTGGACAGCTCCTACAATGAGCAGTTCTTC.

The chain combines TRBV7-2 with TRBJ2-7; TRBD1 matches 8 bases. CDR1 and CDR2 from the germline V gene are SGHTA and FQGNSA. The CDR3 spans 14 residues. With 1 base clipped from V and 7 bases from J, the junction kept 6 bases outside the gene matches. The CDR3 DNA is TGTGCCAGCAGCTTAGACAGGGGGACGCGGGAGCAGTACTTC. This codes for CASSLDRGTREQYF. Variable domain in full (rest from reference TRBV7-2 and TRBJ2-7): GAGVSQSPSNKVTEKGKDVELRCDPISGHTALYWYRQSLGQGLEFLIYFQGNSAPDKSGLPSDRFSAERTGGSVSTLTIQRTQQEDSAVYLCASSLDRGTREQYFGPGTRLTVT.

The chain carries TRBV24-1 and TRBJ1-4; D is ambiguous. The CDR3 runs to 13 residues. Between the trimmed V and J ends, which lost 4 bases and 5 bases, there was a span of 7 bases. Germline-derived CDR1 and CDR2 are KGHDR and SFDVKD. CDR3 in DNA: TGTGCCACCAGTGAAGCGCTGAATGAAAAACTGTTTTTT. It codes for CATSEALNEKLFF.

Here the CDR3 reads CAGDGRGRENTGELFF. The CDR3 DNA is TGTGCCGGGGATGGCAGGGGGCGCGAGAACACCGGGGAGCTGTTTTTT. The chain employs TRBV19 and TRBJ2-2; 8 nucleotides match TRBD1. This CDR3 is 16 amino acids long. From germline, CDR1 is LNHDA and CDR2 SQIVND (reference sequence). Losses at the gene ends were 11 bases for V and 1 base for J; bases not matched to a gene: 12.

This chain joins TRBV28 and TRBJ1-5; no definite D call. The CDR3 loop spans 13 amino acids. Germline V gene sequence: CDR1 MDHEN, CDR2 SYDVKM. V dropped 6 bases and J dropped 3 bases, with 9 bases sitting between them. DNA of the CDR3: TGTGCCAGCAGCCGGAGGCCCAATCAGCCCCAGCATTTT. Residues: CASSRRPNQPQHF.

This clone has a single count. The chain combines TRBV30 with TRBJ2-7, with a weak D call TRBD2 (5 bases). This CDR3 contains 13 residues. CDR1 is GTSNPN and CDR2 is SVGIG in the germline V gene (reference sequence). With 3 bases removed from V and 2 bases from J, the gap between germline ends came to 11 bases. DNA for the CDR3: TGTGCCTGGAGCCGGGGTCACCCCTACGAGCAGTACTTC. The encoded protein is CAWSRGHPYEQYF.

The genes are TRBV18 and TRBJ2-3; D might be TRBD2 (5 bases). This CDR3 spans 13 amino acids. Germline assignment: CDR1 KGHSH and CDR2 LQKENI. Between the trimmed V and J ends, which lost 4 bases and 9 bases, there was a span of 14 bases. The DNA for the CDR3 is TGTGCCAGCTCACTCACAGTCCGGGAAACGCAGTATTTT. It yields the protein CASSLTVRETQYF.

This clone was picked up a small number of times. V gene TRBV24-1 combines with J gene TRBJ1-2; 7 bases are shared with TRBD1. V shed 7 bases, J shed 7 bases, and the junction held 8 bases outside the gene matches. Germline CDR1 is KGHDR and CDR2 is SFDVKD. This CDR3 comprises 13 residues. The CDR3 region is CATSADRVGGYTF. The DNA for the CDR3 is TGTGCCACCAGCGCAGACAGGGTGGGTGGCTACACCTTC.

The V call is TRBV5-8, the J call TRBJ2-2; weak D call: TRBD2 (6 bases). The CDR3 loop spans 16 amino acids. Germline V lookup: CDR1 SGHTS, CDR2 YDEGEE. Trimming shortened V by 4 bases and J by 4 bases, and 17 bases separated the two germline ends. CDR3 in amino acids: CASSRSKTEGTGELFF. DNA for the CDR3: TGTGCCAGCAGCCGTAGTAAGACGGAGGGCACCGGGGAGCTGTTTTTT.

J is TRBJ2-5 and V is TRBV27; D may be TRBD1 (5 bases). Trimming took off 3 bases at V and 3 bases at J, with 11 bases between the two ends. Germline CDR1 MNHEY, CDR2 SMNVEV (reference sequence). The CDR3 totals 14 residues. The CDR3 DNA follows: TGTGCCAGCAGTTTTCAGGGCGGTAAAGAGACCCAGTACTTC. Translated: CASSFQGGKETQYF.

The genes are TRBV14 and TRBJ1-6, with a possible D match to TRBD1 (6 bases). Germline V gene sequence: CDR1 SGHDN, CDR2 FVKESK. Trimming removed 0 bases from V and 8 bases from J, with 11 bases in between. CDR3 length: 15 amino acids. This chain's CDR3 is CASSQDQGMYSPLHF. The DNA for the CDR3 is TGTGCCAGCAGCCAAGACCAGGGGATGTATTCACCCCTCCACTTT. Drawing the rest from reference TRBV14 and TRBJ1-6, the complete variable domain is EAGVTQFPSHSVIEKGQTVTLRCDPISGHDNLYWYRRVMGKEIKFLLHFVKESKQDESGMPNNRFLAERTGGTYSTLKVQPAELEDSGVYFCASSQDQGMYSPLHFGNGTRLTVT.

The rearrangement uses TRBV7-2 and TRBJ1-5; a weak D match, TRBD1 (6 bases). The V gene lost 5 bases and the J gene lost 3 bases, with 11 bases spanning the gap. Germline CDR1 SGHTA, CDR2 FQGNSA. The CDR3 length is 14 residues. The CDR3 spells CASSRTVFNQPQHF. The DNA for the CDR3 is TGTGCCAGCAGCAGGACAGTCTTCAATCAGCCCCAGCATTTT.

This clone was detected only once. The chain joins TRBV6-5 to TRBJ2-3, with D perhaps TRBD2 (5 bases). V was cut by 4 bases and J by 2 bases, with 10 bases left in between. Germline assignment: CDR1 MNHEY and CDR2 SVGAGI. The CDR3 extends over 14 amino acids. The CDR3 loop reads CASSFDYHTDTQYF. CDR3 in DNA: TGTGCCAGCAGTTTTGACTACCACACAGATACGCAGTATTTT.

CDR3 residues: CASSVSGGALVGELFF. CDR3 bases: TGTGCCAGCAGTGTTAGCGGGGGGGCCTTGGTCGGGGAGCTGTTTTTT. J is TRBJ2-2 and V is TRBV27; TRBD2 agrees at 11 bases. The CDR3 loop spans 16 amino acids. Germline CDR1 MNHEY, CDR2 SMNVEV (reference sequence). J lost 7 bases, V lost 5 bases, and 9 bases had no gene match.

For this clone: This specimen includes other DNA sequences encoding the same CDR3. The CDR3 coding sequence is TGCGCCAGCAGCTTGGGACAGGGGAACTATGGCTACACCTTC. Residues: CASSLGQGNYGYTF. This rearrangement joins TRBV5-1 to TRBJ1-2; 8 positions match TRBD1. Germline CDR1 SGHRS, CDR2 YFSETQ. V was pared by 0 bases and J by 2 bases, with 0 bases of the junction left unmatched. The CDR3 length is 14 residues. Drawing the rest from reference TRBV5-1 and TRBJ1-2, the complete variable domain is KAGVTQTPRYLIKTRGQQVTLSCSPISGHRSVSWYQQTPGQGLQFLFEYFSETQRNKGNFPGRFSGRQFSNSRSEMNVSTLELGDSALYLCASSLGQGNYGYTFGSGTRLTVV.

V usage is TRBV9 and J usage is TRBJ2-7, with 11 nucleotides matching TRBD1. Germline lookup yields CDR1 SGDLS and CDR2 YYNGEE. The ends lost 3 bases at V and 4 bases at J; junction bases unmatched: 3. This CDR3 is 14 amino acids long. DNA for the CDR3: TGTGCCAGCAGCGAGGGGGACAGGGGGTACGAGCAGTACTTC. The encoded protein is CASSEGDRGYEQYF.

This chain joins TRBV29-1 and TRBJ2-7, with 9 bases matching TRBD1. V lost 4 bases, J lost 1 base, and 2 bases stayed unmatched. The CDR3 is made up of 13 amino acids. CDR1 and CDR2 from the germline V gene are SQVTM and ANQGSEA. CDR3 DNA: TGCAGCGTTGGGACAGGGGAGTCCTACGAGCAGTACTTC. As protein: CSVGTGESYEQYF.

The CDR3 bases are TGCGCCAGCAGCTTGGTTGGCAACCAAGAGACCCAGTACTTC. Translated, it gives CASSLVGNQETQYF. This rearrangement joins TRBV5-1 to TRBJ2-5; D call uncertain. CDR1 is SGHRS, CDR2 YFSETQ, per germline. Deletions cut 0 bases from V and 0 bases from J, with 6 bases between. The CDR3 totals 14 residues.

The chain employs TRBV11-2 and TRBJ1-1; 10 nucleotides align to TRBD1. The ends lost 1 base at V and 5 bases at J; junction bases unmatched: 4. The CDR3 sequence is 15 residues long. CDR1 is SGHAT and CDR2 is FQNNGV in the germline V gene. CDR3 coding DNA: TGTGCCAGCAGCTTAGGGACAGGGGGATGGACTGAAGCTTTCTTT. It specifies CASSLGTGGWTEAFF.

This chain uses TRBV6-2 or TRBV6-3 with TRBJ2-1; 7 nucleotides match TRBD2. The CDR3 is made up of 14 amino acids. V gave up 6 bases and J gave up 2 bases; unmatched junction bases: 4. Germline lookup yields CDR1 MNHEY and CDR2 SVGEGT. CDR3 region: CASSRAGAYNEQFF. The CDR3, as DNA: TGTGCCAGCAGCCGCGCGGGAGCCTACAATGAGCAGTTCTTC.

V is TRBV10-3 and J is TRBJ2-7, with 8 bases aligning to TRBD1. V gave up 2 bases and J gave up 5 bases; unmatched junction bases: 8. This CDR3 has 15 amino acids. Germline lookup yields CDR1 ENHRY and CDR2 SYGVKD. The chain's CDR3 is CAISEGQGPLHEQYF. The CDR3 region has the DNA TGTGCCATCAGTGAGGGACAGGGACCTCTCCACGAGCAGTACTTC.